Each of the 12 T cell receptor beta chains below was sequenced from the same sample in a study of cytomegalovirus exposure and HLA in healthy donors. Profiled with immunoSEQ multiplex PCR; TCRdb holds only in-frame clones, not every one. The sample lists 200,000 to 250,000 clones, roughly 85% occurring once. Sequencing was done on a sample of PBMCs. These receptors came from a woman younger than 35 in good health and CMV-seronegative.

This clone occurred many times. V is TRBV6-5 and J is TRBJ1-6; 9 bases align to TRBD1. The germline CDR1 and CDR2 sequences are MNHEY and SVGAGI. The CDR3 has 14 amino acids. V shed 4 bases and J 13 bases; nucleotides not matched to a gene: 8. The CDR3 DNA reads TGTGCCAGCAGTTCCGGGACAGGGTATAAGCCCCTCCACTTT. It encodes CASSSGTGYKPLHF.

The rearrangement uses TRBV5-4 and TRBJ2-3, with D possibly matching TRBD2 (6 bases). Germline CDR1 is SGHNT and CDR2 is YYREEE (reference sequence). The CDR3 consists of 16 residues. V was clipped by 0 bases and J by 0 bases, with 11 bases between them. CDR3 sequence: CASSLVGSGSTDTQYF. The CDR3 DNA sequence: TGTGCCAGCAGCTTGGTAGGTAGCGGAAGCACAGATACGCAGTATTTT.

This clone appeared a few times. The CDR3 loop reads CASSLETLNYNEQFF. CDR3 nucleotide sequence: TGCGCCAGCAGCTTGGAGACGCTTAACTACAATGAGCAGTTCTTC. The rearrangement joins TRBV5-1 to TRBJ2-1, with D unresolved. Per the germline V gene, CDR1 is SGHRS and CDR2 is YFSETQ. CDR3 length: 15 amino acids. V was shortened by 0 bases and J by 3 bases, with 10 bases between the two germline ends.

The genes are TRBV25-1 and TRBJ2-1; no clear D gene. The CDR3 consists of 12 residues. The germline gives CDR1 MGHDK, CDR2 SYGVNS. V lost 4 bases, J lost 6 bases, and 7 bases lay in between. Here the CDR3 reads CASSGWVNEQFF. The CDR3 DNA reads TGTGCCAGCAGTGGGTGGGTCAATGAGCAGTTCTTC.

The rearrangement uses TRBV10-3 and TRBJ2-7; D is undetermined. The V gene's germline CDR1 is ENHRY and CDR2 SYGVKD. V lost 8 bases, J lost 0 bases, and 14 bases lay in between. This CDR3 region has 14 residues. The CDR3 sequence: CAIAAGRSSYEQYF. In DNA, the CDR3 is TGTGCCATCGCCGCAGGAAGGAGCTCCTACGAGCAGTACTTC.

The CDR3 DNA reads TGCGCCAGCAGCCACACCCAGGGGGCAGGGGAGACCCAGTACTTC. Translating it yields CASSHTQGAGETQYF. This chain joins TRBV4-1 and TRBJ2-5; 8 nucleotides align to TRBD1. Germline trimming cut 3 bases from V and 5 bases from J; bases unmatched to any gene: 8. The CDR3 has 15 amino acids. CDR1 is MGHRA, CDR2 YSYEKL, per germline.

V gene TRBV5-4 combines with J gene TRBJ2-5; the match to TRBD1 covers 8 bases. The CDR3 is 14 residues long. CDR1 is SGHNT, CDR2 YYREEE, per germline (reference sequence). The V gene end was trimmed by 2 bases and the J gene end by 5 bases; junction bases not matched to a gene: 5. The CDR3 reads CASSLAQGDETQYF. CDR3 DNA: TGTGCCAGCAGCTTAGCACAGGGGGACGAGACCCAGTACTTC.

The CDR3 bases are TGTGCCAGCAGCTCGACAGTTTATAAGGACGAGCAGTACTTC. Its translation is CASSSTVYKDEQYF. The chain has TRBV6-5 and TRBJ2-7; TRBD1 might be the D (5 bases). CDR1 and CDR2 from the germline V gene are MNHEY and SVGAGI. Between the trimmed V and J ends, which lost 6 bases and 5 bases, there was a span of 17 bases. This CDR3 is built from 14 residues.

This clone has a handful of counts. The chain carries TRBV27 and TRBJ1-6; 7 bases align to TRBD1. Germline-derived CDR1 and CDR2 are MNHEY and SMNVEV (reference sequence). Trimming removed 5 bases from V and 13 bases from J; junction bases left unmatched: 5. The CDR3 totals 12 residues. In DNA, the CDR3 is TGTGCCAGCAGTGGGGCAGGGGGTCCCCTCCACTTT. It is translated as CASSGAGGPLHF.

This chain joins TRBV5-1 and TRBJ1-2; TRBD1 aligns across 9 bases. The CDR3 covers 16 residues. Germline CDR1 reads SGHRS; CDR2 reads YFSETQ. Unmatched junction bases numbered 10, after V lost 1 base and J lost 6 bases. CDR3 bases: TGCGCCAGCAGCTTGCCCCGGGACAGGGTAAAAGATGGCTACACCTTC. This encodes CASSLPRDRVKDGYTF.

V is TRBV5-1 and J is TRBJ2-5, with D perhaps given as TRBD1 or TRBD2 (5 bases each). The germline V gene has CDR1 SGHRS and CDR2 YFSETQ. V was pared by 0 bases and J by 3 bases, with 12 bases between. The CDR3 has 15 amino acids. The CDR3, as DNA: TGCGCCAGCAGCTTGGCCTCCCAGGGAGAAGAGACCCAGTACTTC. Its protein is CASSLASQGEETQYF.

This clone was seen only once. CDR3 residues: CAISESQKFNYGYTF. For the CDR3, the DNA is TGTGCCATCAGTGAGTCACAGAAATTTAACTATGGCTACACCTTC. The chain has TRBV10-3 and TRBJ1-2; D unclear. The V end lost 0 bases, the J end lost 1 base, and 9 bases lay between the germline ends. The CDR3 runs to 15 residues. The germline V gene encodes CDR1 ENHRY and CDR2 SYGVKD.